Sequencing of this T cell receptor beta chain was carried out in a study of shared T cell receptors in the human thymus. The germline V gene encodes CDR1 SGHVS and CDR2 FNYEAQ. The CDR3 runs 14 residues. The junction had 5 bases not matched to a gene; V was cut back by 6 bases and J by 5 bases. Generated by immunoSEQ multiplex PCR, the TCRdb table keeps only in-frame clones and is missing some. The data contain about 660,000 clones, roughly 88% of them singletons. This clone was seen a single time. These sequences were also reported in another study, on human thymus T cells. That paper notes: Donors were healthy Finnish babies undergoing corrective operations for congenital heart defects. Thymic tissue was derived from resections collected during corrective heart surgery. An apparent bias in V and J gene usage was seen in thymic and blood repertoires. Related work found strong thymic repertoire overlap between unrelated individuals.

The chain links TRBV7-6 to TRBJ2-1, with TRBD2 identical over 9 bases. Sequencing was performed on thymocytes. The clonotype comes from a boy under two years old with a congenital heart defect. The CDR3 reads CASRPGLAHNEQFF. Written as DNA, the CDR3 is TGTGCCAGCAGACCGGGACTAGCCCACAATGAGCAGTTCTTC.